This TCR beta chain was identified during a study of shared clonotypes between healthy human individuals. About the study: CD4 naive and memory got three plates each, CD8 naive two, CD8 memory one. Study findings and constraints: A reduction in generation probabilities was seen for non-shared clonotypes relative to those shared by all four donors. Naive CD4 clonotype sharing across several donors was about 5.3%.

Libraries were prepared by immunoSEQ multiplex PCR; TCRdb keeps only in-frame clonotypes and omits some of them. The sample yields about 2.2 million clones, around 93% seen once. Germline values: CDR1 SGHAT, CDR2 FQNNGV. The CDR3 is made up of 15 amino acids. The V and J ends lost 6 bases and 2 bases respectively, with 15 bases between them. Notes on this clone: The target antigen is unknown.

CD8 cells regarded as naive lacked CD45RO, were positively chosen for CCR7, and omitted terminally differentiated effector memory CD45RA+ cells. The sample comprised naive CD8+ T cells from PBMCs. The TCR comes from a man between 18 and 29 years old in good health. Some clones in this sample may be carry-over from other donors' samples. This chain links TRBV11-2 with TRBJ2-3, with D unresolved. This CDR3 is CASSQIPLATDTQYF. DNA for the CDR3: TGTGCCAGCAGTCAAATCCCGCTCGCCACAGATACGCAGTATTTT.